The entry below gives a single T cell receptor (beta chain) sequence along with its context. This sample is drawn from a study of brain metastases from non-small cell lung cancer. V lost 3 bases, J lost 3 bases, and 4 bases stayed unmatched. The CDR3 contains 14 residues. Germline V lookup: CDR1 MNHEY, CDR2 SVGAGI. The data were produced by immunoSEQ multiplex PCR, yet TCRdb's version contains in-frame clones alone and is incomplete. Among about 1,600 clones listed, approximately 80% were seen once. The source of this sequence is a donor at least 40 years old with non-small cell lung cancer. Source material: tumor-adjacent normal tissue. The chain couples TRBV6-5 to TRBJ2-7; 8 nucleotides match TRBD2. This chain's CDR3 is CASSYSGKGYEQYF. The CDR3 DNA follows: TGTGCCAGCAGTTATAGCGGGAAGGGCTACGAGCAGTACTTC.